The 18 T cell receptor beta chains in this list originate from one sample, sequenced in a study of blood T cell repertoires in COVID-19. Profiled with immunoSEQ multiplex PCR; TCRdb holds only in-frame clones, not every one. The sample records some 250,000 clones, about 90% being singletons. Sequencing used peripheral blood. These receptors all come from a woman in her 30s who had recovered from COVID-19.

The rearrangement joins TRBV10-3 to TRBJ2-2, with D perhaps matching TRBD1 (6 bases). This CDR3 is 18 amino acids long. Between the trimmed V and J ends, which lost 4 bases and 5 bases, there was a span of 23 bases. CDR1 and CDR2 from the germline V gene are ENHRY and SYGVKD. The CDR3 coding sequence is TGTGCCATCAGTGTAACCCCGGACCCGACACAGGGAACCGGGGAGCTGTTTTTT. It translates to CAISVTPDPTQGTGELFF.

V and J are TRBV27 and TRBJ2-1; perhaps TRBD1 as D (7 bases). This CDR3 is built from 16 residues. Germline V lookup: CDR1 MNHEY, CDR2 SMNVEV (reference sequence). Trimming removed 4 bases at V and 1 base at J, with 14 bases between. The CDR3 sequence is CASSSGGRSSYNEQFF. The CDR3 nucleotides are TGTGCCAGCAGTTCAGGGGGGAGGAGTTCCTACAATGAGCAGTTCTTC.

The gene calls are TRBV5-6 and TRBJ1-3, with D possibly being TRBD1 (6 bases). The germline V and J ends were trimmed by 4 bases and 4 bases, with 15 bases remaining between them. The CDR3 extends over 15 amino acids. Germline V gene lookup returns CDR1 SGHDT and CDR2 YYEEEE. The CDR3 region has the DNA TGTGCCAGCAGCGGGGAACAGGGCACCGGAAACACCATATATTTT. This gives the protein CASSGEQGTGNTIYF.

The V call is TRBV11-2, the J call TRBJ2-3; 8 bases line up with TRBD2. The CDR3 loop spans 16 amino acids. V lost 0 bases, J lost 2 bases, and 4 bases stayed unmatched. Per germline, CDR1 SGHAT and CDR2 FQNNGV. The DNA for the CDR3 is TGTGCCAGCAGCTTAGAGGGACTAGGCACCACAGATACGCAGTATTTT. The encoded protein is CASSLEGLGTTDTQYF.

The chain couples TRBV5-4 to TRBJ1-2, with no clear D. The V end was cut by 2 bases, the J end by 3 bases, with 23 bases between. The CDR3 extends over 18 amino acids. Germline-derived CDR1 and CDR2 are SGHNT and YYREEE (reference sequence). DNA of the CDR3: TGTGCCAGCAGCTTCGAGGCTTGGAAAAACCAACGAGACTATGGCTACACCTTC. Translated: CASSFEAWKNQRDYGYTF.

For this clone: Other DNA sequences from this sample encode an identical CDR3 as well. The chain carries TRBV7-2 and TRBJ2-1; 8 nucleotides agree with TRBD1. CDR3 size: 16 residues. After removal of 0 bases from V and 2 bases from J, the junction contained 3 bases not matched to a gene. Germline CDR1 reads SGHTA; CDR2 reads FQGNSA. CDR3 sequence (DNA): TGTGCCAGCAGCTTAGCAGGGACAGGTACCTACAATGAGCAGTTCTTC. Protein: CASSLAGTGTYNEQFF.

The genes are TRBV4-2 and TRBJ2-3, with D perhaps TRBD1 (5 bases). The CDR3 runs to 15 residues. The ends were cut back, 0 bases at V and 0 bases at J, with 7 bases in the middle. Germline V gene sequence: CDR1 LGHNA, CDR2 YNFKEQ. CDR3 residues: CASSQEGRSTDTQYF. As DNA, the CDR3 is TGTGCCAGCAGCCAAGAGGGGCGCAGCACAGATACGCAGTATTTT.

The J gene is TRBJ2-1, the V gene TRBV3-1 (or the pseudogene TRBV3-2); TRBD2 matches 8 bases. The V and J ends lost 8 bases and 6 bases, in that order; junction bases with no gene match: 12. In germline, CDR1 is LGHDT, CDR2 YNNKEL (reference sequence). The CDR3 runs to 15 residues. CDR3 DNA sequence: TGTGCCAGCGGATGGAGACGGGGACTAGTCAATGAGCAGTTCTTC. It translates to CASGWRRGLVNEQFF.

V gene TRBV5-6 combines with J gene TRBJ2-1; D unresolved. V lost 3 bases and J lost 9, with 22 bases in between. CDR1 and CDR2 (germline): SGHDT, YYEEEE. The CDR3 contains 16 residues. CDR3 nucleotides: TGTGCCAGCAGCTCTGGTCTGGGCTCGCGACCCGGTGAGCAGTTCTTC. Residues: CASSSGLGSRPGEQFF.

As DNA, the CDR3 is TGTGCTAGTGCCCCTAAGGACAGGGACACTGAAGCTTTCTTT. Its protein is CASAPKDRDTEAFF. The rearrangement joins TRBV12-5 to TRBJ1-1; 8 bases are shared with TRBD1. The CDR3 has 14 amino acids. Trimming took 7 bases from V and 3 from J; bases not matched to a gene: 7. The germline CDR1 and CDR2 sequences are LGHNT and FRNRAP.

The chain is built from TRBV10-2 and TRBJ2-7; 8 bases align to TRBD1. This CDR3 has 13 residues. Germline-derived CDR1 and CDR2 are WSHSY and SAAADI. V lost 7 bases and J lost 2; bases outside the gene matches: 4. As DNA, the CDR3 is TGCGCCAGCATGCGGACAGGGACCTACGAGCAGTACTTC. It translates to CASMRTGTYEQYF.

The rearrangement joins TRBV18 to TRBJ2-1; TRBD1 matches at 9 bases. Germline V gene lookup returns CDR1 KGHSH and CDR2 LQKENI. Trimming at V came to 6 bases and at J to 7 bases, leaving 4 bases not matched to a gene. This CDR3 is built from 13 residues. The CDR3 DNA reads TGTGCCAGCTCGGGGACAGGGCAGAATGAGCAGTTCTTC. Translated, it gives CASSGTGQNEQFF.

The rearrangement links TRBV7-2 to TRBJ2-2; the D is unclear. V was trimmed by 5 bases and J by 2 bases, leaving 9 bases between them. Germline V gene sequence: CDR1 SGHTA, CDR2 FQGNSA. The CDR3 is 14 amino acids. The CDR3 sequence is CASSPSVNTGELFF. DNA of the CDR3: TGTGCCAGCAGCCCAAGCGTTAACACCGGGGAGCTGTTTTTT.

This chain joins TRBV6-5 and TRBJ2-7; 10 nucleotides align to TRBD1. CDR3 length: 16 amino acids. From germline, CDR1 is MNHEY and CDR2 SVGAGI. Trimming cost V 2 bases and J 5 bases; bases outside gene matches: 9. DNA for the CDR3: TGTGCCAGCAGTTACGGGGAATTGACAGGGGGCGACGAGCAGTACTTC. This gives the protein CASSYGELTGGDEQYF.

There are a few counts of this clone. V and J are TRBV11-2 and TRBJ2-2; 9 nucleotides agree with TRBD2. The CDR3 totals 13 residues. The V segment lost 9 bases and the J segment 6 bases; nucleotides outside the gene matches: 5. Germline CDR1 and CDR2: SGHAT and FQNNGV. CDR3 nucleotides: TGTGCCAGTCGACTAGCGGAGTCCGGGGAGCTGTTTTTT. Translating it yields CASRLAESGELFF.

This sequence joins TRBV25-1 and TRBJ2-7; 7 bases map to TRBD1. Per the germline V gene, CDR1 is MGHDK and CDR2 is SYGVNS. The CDR3 contains 13 residues. The CDR3 protein is CALDRDRANEQYF. In nucleotides, the CDR3 is TGTGCGCTCGACCGCGACAGGGCCAACGAGCAGTACTTC.

This chain joins TRBV10-2 and TRBJ2-7, with D maybe TRBD1 (6 bases). The V end lost 7 bases, the J end lost 5 bases, and 9 bases lay between the germline ends. The CDR3 runs to 11 residues. From germline, CDR1 is WSHSY and CDR2 SAAADI. CDR3: CASTRQDEQYF. The CDR3 region has the DNA TGCGCCAGCACACGACAGGACGAGCAGTACTTC.

V and J are TRBV5-3 and TRBJ2-7, with 9 bases matching TRBD2. TRBV5-3 is classed as an ORF, of uncertain function. Unmatched junction bases numbered 12, after V lost 5 bases and J lost 0 bases. The CDR3 has 17 amino acids. The CDR3 DNA is TGTGCCAGAAGAGGGCTAGCGGGGAATCCAACCTCCTACGAGCAGTACTTC. As protein: CARRGLAGNPTSYEQYF.